What follows are 27 T cell receptor beta chains derived from one specimen sequenced in a study of blood T cell repertoires in COVID-19. TCRdb keeps only in-frame clones here, not all; method: immunoSEQ multiplex PCR. The sample yields tens of thousands of clones, approximately 88% seen once. Sequencing was performed on peripheral blood. The receptors here all came from a human donor in a cohort sampled during active COVID-19.

This clone was seen just once. The chain couples TRBV3-1 (or the pseudogene TRBV3-2) to TRBJ2-7, with 11 nucleotides matching TRBD2. This CDR3 comprises 16 residues. The V gene's germline CDR1 is LGHDT and CDR2 YNNKEL (reference sequence). The V gene end was trimmed by 3 bases and the J gene end by 3 bases; junction bases not matched to a gene: 7. The DNA for the CDR3 is TGTGCCAGCAGCCATGGGGGACTAGCGGAAAACTACGAGCAGTACTTC. The encoded protein is CASSHGGLAENYEQYF.

This chain links TRBV7-8 with TRBJ2-1; TRBD2 is a possible D gene (5 bases). There are 16 residues in the CDR3. V shed 1 base and J shed 7 bases, with 17 bases lying between them. Germline V gene lookup returns CDR1 SGHVS and CDR2 FQNEAQ. The CDR3 nucleotides are TGTGCCAGCAGCTTAGGGGTGGGAGCCCTGGGGAATGAGCAGTTCTTC. Its protein is CASSLGVGALGNEQFF.

This chain links TRBV29-1 with TRBJ1-1; no reliable D call. CDR1 SQVTM and CDR2 ANQGSEA come from the germline V gene. V dropped 4 bases and J dropped 8 bases, with 11 bases sitting between them. This CDR3 comprises 11 residues. The CDR3 reads CSVGTLTEAFF. CDR3 in DNA: TGCAGCGTTGGCACACTGACAGAAGCTTTCTTT. Looking up the rest from reference TRBV29-1 and TRBJ1-1 gives the full variable domain: SAVISQKPSRDICQRGTSLTIQCQVDSQVTMMFWYRQQPGQSLTLIATANQGSEATYESGFVIDKFPISRPNLTFSTLTVSNMSPEDSSIYLCSVGTLTEAFFGQGTRLTVV.

The gene calls are TRBV9 and TRBJ1-5; TRBD1 matches at 7 bases. CDR1 is SGDLS and CDR2 is YYNGEE in the germline V gene. With 3 bases clipped from V and 8 bases from J, the junction kept 8 bases outside the gene matches. The CDR3 totals 14 residues. DNA for the CDR3: TGTGCCAGCAGCGCCGGACAGGCTAGTGAGCCCCAGCATTTT. Its translation is CASSAGQASEPQHF.

The chain has TRBV3-1 (or the pseudogene TRBV3-2) and TRBJ2-7; TRBD1 agrees at 9 bases. The CDR3 covers 20 residues. With V trimmed by 0 bases and J by 2 bases, 17 bases remained unmatched. Germline lookup yields CDR1 LGHDT and CDR2 YNNKEL (reference sequence). The CDR3 DNA reads as TGTGCCAGCAGCCAAGATCTAGGGACAGGGTTGGCTGTGGGGCCCTACGAGCAGTACTTC. Its translation: CASSQDLGTGLAVGPYEQYF.

The chain combines TRBV7-2 with TRBJ2-3; 7 bases align to TRBD2. CDR3 length equals 15 residues. Losses at the gene ends were 5 bases for V and 3 bases for J; bases not matched to a gene: 8. From germline, CDR1 is SGHTA and CDR2 FQGNSA. The CDR3 is CASSPAGPTTDTQYF. Here the CDR3 DNA reads TGTGCCAGCAGCCCAGCGGGACCAACAACAGATACGCAGTATTTT.

This clone appeared a few times. This chain joins TRBV6-5 and TRBJ1-2; TRBD1 matches 12 bases. Per germline, CDR1 MNHEY and CDR2 SVGAGI. V was pared by 6 bases and J by 0 bases, with 2 bases of the junction left unmatched. The CDR3 spans 15 residues. Here the CDR3 reads CASRGQGASNYGYTF. CDR3 sequence (DNA): TGTGCCAGCAGGGGACAGGGGGCGTCTAACTATGGCTACACCTTC.

V is TRBV20-1 and J is TRBJ1-2; no firm D call. The germline gives CDR1 DFQATT, CDR2 SNEGSKA (reference sequence). V was shortened by 3 bases and J by 14 bases, with 16 bases between the two germline ends. The CDR3 contains 11 residues. CDR3 in amino acids: CSASSGSVRTF. CDR3 bases: TGCAGTGCTAGTTCGGGGTCTGTGCGTACCTTC.

The chain combines TRBV5-6 with TRBJ2-3; 10 bases agree with TRBD1. Germline CDR1 SGHDT, CDR2 YYEEEE. The ends lost 4 bases at V and 1 base at J; junction bases unmatched: 9. This CDR3 has 17 amino acids. DNA for the CDR3: TGTGCCAGCAGCCCCCTCGGGACAGGGGAGGGCACAGATACGCAGTATTTT. It is translated as CASSPLGTGEGTDTQYF.

This chain connects TRBV14 to TRBJ2-1; D may be TRBD1 (5 bases). The CDR3 consists of 18 residues. Germline V CDR1 and CDR2: SGHDN, FVKESK. V lost 0 bases to trimming and J lost 6 bases, with 21 bases between them. The CDR3 sequence: CASSQDHGLAGPTNEQFF. The CDR3 DNA sequence: TGTGCCAGCAGCCAAGATCACGGGTTGGCAGGGCCAACCAATGAGCAGTTCTTC.

In its sample, this clone was seen a few times. The chain uses TRBV11-3 and TRBJ2-1; 7 bases match TRBD1. The CDR3 spans 12 residues. Per germline, CDR1 SGHNT and CDR2 YENEEA. Trimming removed 4 bases from V and 13 bases from J; junction bases left unmatched: 7. CDR3 DNA: TGTGCCAGCAGCTCCTACAGGGGCCCCCAGTTCTTC. It yields the protein CASSSYRGPQFF.

The V call is TRBV5-1, the J call TRBJ2-1, with D tentatively TRBD1 (6 bases). Trimming took 2 bases from V and 4 from J, leaving 13 bases between them. The CDR3 is 15 amino acids. Germline lookup yields CDR1 SGHRS and CDR2 YFSETQ. The CDR3 bases are TGCGCCAGCAGCTTCTTAGGACAGACGTACAATGAGCAGTTCTTC. Translated: CASSFLGQTYNEQFF. Using reference TRBV5-1 and TRBJ2-1 for the parts outside the CDR3, the full variable domain is KAGVTQTPRYLIKTRGQQVTLSCSPISGHRSVSWYQQTPGQGLQFLFEYFSETQRNKGNFPGRFSGRQFSNSRSEMNVSTLELGDSALYLCASSFLGQTYNEQFFGPGTRLTVL.

The rearrangement joins TRBV19 to TRBJ2-2; no clear D. CDR3 length: 15 residues. Deletions cut 2 bases from V and 4 bases from J, with 11 bases between. Germline-derived CDR1 and CDR2 are LNHDA and SQIVND (reference sequence). The CDR3 is CASSISRARTGELFF. CDR3 nucleotides: TGTGCCAGTAGTATATCTCGAGCGCGCACCGGGGAGCTGTTTTTT.

This clone was seen only once. The chain combines TRBV28 with TRBJ2-3, with D tentatively TRBD2 (6 bases). Trimming took off 6 bases at V and 3 bases at J, with 16 bases between the two ends. Germline CDR1 and CDR2: MDHEN and SYDVKM. This CDR3 is 15 amino acids long. CDR3 nucleotides: TGTGCCAGCAGGCCTCACGGGGACTCGACAGATACGCAGTATTTT. It yields the protein CASRPHGDSTDTQYF.

The chain has TRBV19 and TRBJ2-6; TRBD2 aligns across 16 bases. Germline trimming cut 4 bases from V and 0 bases from J; bases unmatched to any gene: 15. The CDR3 extends over 23 amino acids. Germline V gene lookup returns CDR1 LNHDA and CDR2 SQIVND (reference sequence). The CDR3 coding sequence is TGTGCCAGTAGTACCATTGCCCGAATTGGGACTAGCGGGAGGGCCTCTGGGGCCAACGTCCTGACTTTC. Translated, it gives CASSTIARIGTSGRASGANVLTF. The variable domain in full, with the rest retrieved from reference TRBV19 and TRBJ2-6, is DGGITQSPKYLFRKEGQNVTLSCEQNLNHDAMYWYRQDPGQGLRLIYYSQIVNDFQKGDIAEGYSVSREKKESFPLTVTSAQKNPTAFYLCASSTIARIGTSGRASGANVLTFGAGSRLTVL.

The chain is built from TRBV24-1 and TRBJ2-7; 10 bases are a match to TRBD1. The CDR3 extends over 16 amino acids. Germline CDR1 reads KGHDR; CDR2 reads SFDVKD. V shed 3 bases and J 6 bases; nucleotides not matched to a gene: 10. The CDR3 is CATSDQHRTGGSEQYF. The CDR3, as DNA: TGTGCCACCAGTGATCAACATCGGACAGGGGGAAGCGAGCAGTACTTC.

The chain recombines TRBV12-3 or TRBV12-4 with TRBJ2-1; the D gene is possibly TRBD1 (5 bases). V was trimmed by 3 bases and J by 14 bases, leaving 14 bases between them. The CDR3 is made up of 12 amino acids. In DNA, the CDR3 is TGTGCCAGCAGTTTTAGACGGCAAGGGGAGTTCTTC. It codes for CASSFRRQGEFF.

This rearrangement joins TRBV9 to TRBJ1-3, with D perhaps matching TRBD1 (5 bases). From germline, CDR1 is SGDLS and CDR2 YYNGEE. This CDR3 is 15 amino acids long. The V and J ends lost 0 bases and 0 bases respectively, with 7 bases between them. The CDR3 region has the DNA TGTGCCAGCAGCGTAGCAGGGATCTCTGGAAACACCATATATTTT. Protein sequence: CASSVAGISGNTIYF. Using reference TRBV9 and TRBJ1-3 for the parts outside the CDR3, the full variable domain is DSGVTQTPKHLITATGQRVTLRCSPRSGDLSVYWYQQSLDQGLQFLIQYYNGEERAKGNILERFSAQQFPDLHSELNLSSLELGDSALYFCASSVAGISGNTIYFGEGSWLTVV.

The chain carries TRBV3-1 (or the pseudogene TRBV3-2) and TRBJ2-1; 9 bases are a match to TRBD2. The CDR3 sequence is 14 residues long. Germline V CDR1 and CDR2: LGHDT, YNNKEL (reference sequence). J was trimmed by 6 bases and V by 5 bases; bases with no gene match: 5. CDR3 region: CASSGSGGLNEQFF. CDR3 sequence (DNA): TGTGCCAGCAGCGGTAGCGGGGGACTCAATGAGCAGTTCTTC.

V usage is TRBV18 and J usage is TRBJ2-7; TRBD2 might be the D (6 bases). CDR3 length: 13 residues. The germline V gene encodes CDR1 KGHSH and CDR2 LQKENI. The V end was cut by 0 bases, the J end by 4 bases, with 7 bases between. The CDR3 loop is CASSPPGGYEQYF. The CDR3 bases are TGTGCCAGCTCACCACCGGGGGGTTACGAGCAGTACTTC. The variable domain in full, completed from reference TRBV18 and TRBJ2-7, reads NAGVMQNPRHLVRRRGQEARLRCSPMKGHSHVYWYRQLPEEGLKFMVYLQKENIIDESGMPKERFSAEFPKEGPSILRIQQVVRGDSAAYFCASSPPGGYEQYFGPGTRLTVT.

The chain recombines TRBV28 with TRBJ2-7, with D hard to call. CDR1 is MDHEN, CDR2 SYDVKM, per germline. Trimming took 7 bases from V and 0 from J, leaving 10 bases between them. CDR3 length: 13 amino acids. The CDR3 bases are TGTGCCAGCACACCAGGAAACTCCTACGAGCAGTACTTC. Translating it yields CASTPGNSYEQYF.

This clone was seen only a few times. J is TRBJ1-5 and V is TRBV30; TRBD1 is a possible D gene (5 bases). The CDR3 has 13 amino acids. Between the trimmed V and J ends, which lost 3 bases and 5 bases, there was a span of 11 bases. Per the germline V gene, CDR1 is GTSNPN and CDR2 is SVGIG (reference sequence). For the CDR3, the DNA is TGTGCCTGGAGCGAAGGGGTTCATCAGCCCCAGCATTTT. Translated: CAWSEGVHQPQHF.

The V call is TRBV11-1, the J call TRBJ2-2; D gene uncertain. V lost 3 bases to trimming and J lost 0 bases, with 5 bases between them. The CDR3 is 14 amino acids. Germline V gene data show CDR1 as SGHAT and CDR2 as FQDESV (reference sequence). The CDR3 DNA sequence: TGTGCCAGCAGCTTTGGCACGAACACCGGGGAGCTGTTTTTT. Its translation: CASSFGTNTGELFF.

The chain uses TRBV12-3 or TRBV12-4 and TRBJ2-7; 7 positions match TRBD2. V lost 8 bases and J lost 7; bases outside the gene matches: 8. The CDR3 consists of 12 residues. The CDR3 spells CASGSGFGEQYF. CDR3 nucleotides: TGTGCCAGCGGTAGCGGGTTCGGGGAGCAGTACTTC.

The chain couples TRBV2 to TRBJ2-2; 11 bases align to TRBD1. CDR1 and CDR2 (germline): SNHLY, FYNNEI. V dropped 4 bases and J dropped 6; count of bases not matched to a gene: 4. The CDR3 spans 15 residues. The CDR3: CASSGRGQGAGELFF. The CDR3 coding sequence is TGTGCCAGCAGTGGGAGGGGACAGGGGGCCGGGGAGCTGTTTTTT.

This rearrangement joins TRBV5-4 to TRBJ1-1; tentative D call: TRBD1 (6 bases). V was shortened by 4 bases and J by 6 bases, with 16 bases between the two germline ends. The CDR3 covers 14 residues. Germline values: CDR1 SGHNT, CDR2 YYREEE (reference sequence). The CDR3 sequence: CASSKTDSSAEAFF. Here the CDR3 DNA reads TGTGCCAGCAGCAAAACGGACAGCTCGGCTGAAGCTTTCTTT.

The chain joins TRBV11-1 to TRBJ1-2; 8 bases are a match to TRBD1. Trimming at V came to 3 bases and at J to 2 bases, leaving 8 bases not matched to a gene. Germline loops: CDR1 SGHAT, CDR2 FQDESV (reference sequence). This CDR3 has 16 residues. The CDR3 nucleotides are TGTGCCAGCAGCTTCGGGGCAGGGGGCAGGAACTATGGCTACACCTTC. Amino acid sequence: CASSFGAGGRNYGYTF.